These 14 T cell receptor beta chains share one sample of origin, sequenced in a study of cytomegalovirus exposure and HLA in healthy donors. Here immunoSEQ multiplex PCR was the method, and the copy in TCRdb shows in-frame clones only, minus some. Of tens of thousands of clones listed, 85% to 95% are singletons. Material for sequencing was PBMCs. The origin of the receptors is a woman aged 18-29 years in good health and CMV-seronegative.

The gene calls are TRBV5-1 and TRBJ2-1, with D perhaps TRBD2 (6 bases). This CDR3 has 14 amino acids. V was clipped by 0 bases and J by 10 bases, with 14 bases between them. Germline V lookup: CDR1 SGHRS, CDR2 YFSETQ. CDR3 DNA: TGCGCCAGCAGCTTGGGGGGACTGATAGACGAGCAGTTCTTC. Its translation is CASSLGGLIDEQFF.

The gene calls are TRBV15 and TRBJ2-3; 7 bases are a match to TRBD1. There are 13 residues in the CDR3. V dropped 5 bases and J dropped 4; count of bases not matched to a gene: 3. Germline lookup yields CDR1 LNHNV and CDR2 YYDKDF (reference sequence). The CDR3 DNA reads as TGTGCCACCAGCTTGGACAGGCCAGATACGCAGTATTTT. Encoded protein: CATSLDRPDTQYF. Variable domain in full (rest from reference TRBV15 and TRBJ2-3): DAMVIQNPRYQVTQFGKPVTLSCSQTLNHNVMYWYQQKSSQAPKLLFHYYDKDFNNEADTPDNFQSRRPNTSFCFLDIRSPGLGDTAMYLCATSLDRPDTQYFGPGTRLTVL.

The chain recombines TRBV18 with TRBJ1-4; 11 nucleotides match TRBD1. Germline lookup yields CDR1 KGHSH and CDR2 LQKENI. The CDR3 is made up of 17 amino acids. Trimming took 6 bases from V and 4 from J; bases not matched to a gene: 10. CDR3 nucleotides: TGTGCCAGCTCCCCCGGGACAGGGGGTAACCATAATGAAAAACTGTTTTTT. It encodes CASSPGTGGNHNEKLFF.

The genes are TRBV29-1 and TRBJ2-1, with D perhaps TRBD2 (5 bases). Germline CDR1 and CDR2: SQVTM and ANQGSEA. Trimming cost V 5 bases and J 9 bases, with 14 bases left between them. The CDR3 length is 12 residues. CDR3 sequence: CSVRVGVGEQFF. CDR3 DNA sequence: TGCAGCGTTCGAGTGGGAGTGGGTGAGCAGTTCTTC.

This chain uses TRBV7-9 with TRBJ2-2; tentative D call: TRBD1 (5 bases). The length of the CDR3 is 14 residues. V was pared by 5 bases and J by 1 base, with 8 bases between. The V gene's germline CDR1 is SEHNR and CDR2 FQNEAQ (reference sequence). The DNA for the CDR3 is TGTGCCAGCAGCCCAGACAGGAACACCGGGGAGCTGTTTTTT. Amino acid sequence: CASSPDRNTGELFF.

This clone was seen a single time. The chain has TRBV10-3 and TRBJ1-4; D ambiguous. Per the germline V gene, CDR1 is ENHRY and CDR2 is SYGVKD. CDR3 size: 15 residues. With 2 bases removed from V and 0 bases from J, the gap between germline ends came to 7 bases. The CDR3 reads CAISEPTSTNEKLFF. CDR3 coding DNA: TGTGCCATCAGTGAGCCAACATCAACTAATGAAAAACTGTTTTTT.

The chain uses TRBV5-1 and TRBJ1-2, with D possibly being TRBD1 (6 bases). Per the germline V gene, CDR1 is SGHRS and CDR2 is YFSETQ. Deletions cut 3 bases from V and 5 bases from J, with 17 bases between. The CDR3 sequence is 15 residues long. The CDR3 coding sequence is TGCGCCAGCAGCTCCCGGGGGGGCTCTTCTTATGGCTACACCTTC. Translated, it gives CASSSRGGSSYGYTF.

The rearrangement links TRBV30 to TRBJ1-2, with 7 bases that match TRBD1. Germline CDR1 GTSNPN, CDR2 SVGIG (reference sequence). Trimming removed 5 bases from V and 1 base from J; junction bases left unmatched: 10. The CDR3 runs 15 residues. The CDR3 sequence: CAWLPRTGDNYGYTF. CDR3 coding DNA: TGTGCCTGGCTGCCCCGGACAGGCGATAACTATGGCTACACCTTC.

V gene TRBV9 combines with J gene TRBJ2-5; TRBD1 agrees at 10 bases. V lost 4 bases to trimming and J lost 5 bases; unmatched junction nucleotides: 5. Germline-derived CDR1 and CDR2 are SGDLS and YYNGEE. The CDR3 totals 14 residues. Here the CDR3 DNA reads TGTGCCAGCAGCAAGACAGGGGGCGCCGAGACCCAGTACTTC. Translated: CASSKTGGAETQYF.

The chain has TRBV9 and TRBJ1-2; 7 bases align to TRBD1. The junction had 19 bases not matched to a gene; V was cut back by 4 bases and J by 7 bases. The CDR3 consists of 17 residues. Germline V CDR1 and CDR2: SGDLS, YYNGEE. CDR3: CASSSRSPRTGLPGYTF. CDR3 DNA sequence: TGTGCCAGCAGCTCCCGATCACCCCGGACAGGTCTTCCTGGCTACACCTTC. Looking up the rest from reference TRBV9 and TRBJ1-2 gives the full variable domain: DSGVTQTPKHLITATGQRVTLRCSPRSGDLSVYWYQQSLDQGLQFLIQYYNGEERAKGNILERFSAQQFPDLHSELNLSSLELGDSALYFCASSSRSPRTGLPGYTFGSGTRLTVV.

DNA of the CDR3: TGTGCCAGTAGTGTAGCGGTTCCAGATACGCAGTATTTT. Translation: CASSVAVPDTQYF. V is TRBV19 and J is TRBJ2-3; maybe TRBD2 (6 bases). Germline V lookup: CDR1 LNHDA, CDR2 SQIVND (reference sequence). V lost 5 bases, J lost 4 bases, and 10 bases lay in between. The CDR3 is 13 residues long.

This clone was counted a single time. This chain links TRBV25-1 with TRBJ1-2, with D hard to call. The CDR3 covers 11 residues. The germline V gene has CDR1 MGHDK and CDR2 SYGVNS. The V end lost 5 bases, the J end lost 4 bases, and 5 bases lay between the germline ends. The CDR3 sequence is CASSSIYGYTF. The CDR3 DNA reads as TGTGCCAGCAGTTCCATCTATGGCTACACCTTC.

The chain employs TRBV15 and TRBJ2-7; unclear D gene. Germline assignment: CDR1 LNHNV and CDR2 YYDKDF (reference sequence). CDR3 length: 12 amino acids. CDR3 residues: CATSRDLTHLLV. The CDR3 coding sequence is TGTGCCACCAGCAGAGATCTTACACACCTGCTTGTC.

In its sample, this clone was seen once. This rearrangement joins TRBV21-1 to TRBJ2-7; the table's D call, TRBD2, was not checked against the DNA. TRBV21-1 is recorded as a pseudogene. The CDR3 consists of 14 residues. The CDR3 loop is CASRGLAGFYEQYV. CDR3 coding DNA: TGTGCCAGCAGGGGACTAGCGGGATTCTACGAGCAGTACGTC.